This TCR beta chain was profiled in a study of blood T cells in healthy people across ages. Only a few counts were recorded for this clonotype. This CDR3 spans 15 amino acids. V gave up 2 bases and J gave up 7 bases, with 15 bases separating them. Germline lookup yields CDR1 SGHTA and CDR2 FQGNSA. For the second PCR, which ran for roughly 6 to 12 cycles, a sample-barcoded 5' primer and a J-beta primer mix were used. TCRdb reprocessed the 5' RACE reads via MiXCR and lists one record per CDR3 protein. The sample yields approximately 820,000 distinct CDR3 sequences, roughly 44% seen once. The sequence derives from a man aged 60 to 69 in good health. What was sequenced was blood. The V gene is TRBV7-2, the J gene TRBJ2-1; a possible D gene is TRBD2 (7 bases). Here the CDR3 DNA reads TGTGCCAGCAGCTTAAGTGGGGGGGCAGGTAATGAGCAGTTCTTC. Its protein is CASSLSGGAGNEQFF.